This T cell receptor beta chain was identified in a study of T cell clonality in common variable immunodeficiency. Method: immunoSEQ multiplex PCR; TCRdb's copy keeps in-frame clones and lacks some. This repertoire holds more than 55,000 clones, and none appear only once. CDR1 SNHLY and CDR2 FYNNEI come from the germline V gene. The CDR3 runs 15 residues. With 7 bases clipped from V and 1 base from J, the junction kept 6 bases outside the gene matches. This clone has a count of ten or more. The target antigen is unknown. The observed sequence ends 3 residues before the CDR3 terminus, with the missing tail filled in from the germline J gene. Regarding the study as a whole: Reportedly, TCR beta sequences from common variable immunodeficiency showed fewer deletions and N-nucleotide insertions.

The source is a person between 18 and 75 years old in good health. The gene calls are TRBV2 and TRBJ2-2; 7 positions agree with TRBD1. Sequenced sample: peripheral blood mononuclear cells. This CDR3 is CASKQGGQNTGELFF. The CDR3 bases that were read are TGTGCCAGCAAGCAAGGGGGCCAGAACACCGGGGAG.